This T cell receptor beta chain came from a study of cytotoxic CD8 clonotypes in ibrutinib-treated CLL. On the study more broadly: Responses: approximately 25 partial, 2 complete; after median approximately 70 months, roughly 14 stayed remitted, approximately twelve progressed. Investigators collected response samples after a median approximately twelve months of treatment, range 6 to 36.

Genomic DNA in an amount of 2 to 2.5 micrograms was extracted from cryopreserved PBMCs and used for the preparation of TCR beta libraries. The method was immunoSEQ multiplex PCR; TCRdb's version includes in-frame clones alone and lacks a portion of them. This table holds 75,000 to 80,000 clones, approximately 82% found once. Study outcomes and limitations: Increased clonality at ibrutinib response gave way to a return toward baseline at progression.

Regarding this clone: Its antigen remains unknown.

The receptor was derived from a human donor with chronic lymphocytic leukemia. This specimen consisted of PBMCs, obtained after 24 months of ibrutinib treatment.

The CDR3 DNA sequence: TGTGCCAGCAGCGCTAACACAGATACGCAGTATTTT. Protein sequence: CASSANTDTQYF. The V gene is TRBV2, the J gene TRBJ2-3; D is unresolved. Germline V gene lookup returns CDR1 SNHLY and CDR2 FYNNEI. V was clipped by 6 bases and J by 2 bases, with 6 bases between them. The CDR3 contains 12 residues.